Listed below are T cell receptor beta chains from one sample, sequenced in a study of T cells in Graves' hyperthyroidism and ophthalmopathy. A single record per CDR3 protein comes from TCRdb applying MiXCR to the multiplex PCR reads. The sample yields some 600,000 distinct CDR3 sequences, more than 45% seen once. The material sequenced was peripheral blood or thyroid tissue (not recorded which). The origin of the receptors is a woman aged 18-30 years with Graves' hyperthyroidism. CDR3s include the opening cysteine and the closing phenylalanine or tryptophan. D genes are given only for firm matches. Part of the rows lack a size; the others show once, few, many or a class for expanded clones.

V gene	D gene	clone size	J gene	CDR3 DNA	CDR3 protein
TRBV10-3	.	few	TRBJ2-7	TGTGCCAGCGGGTTGGAACCCTACGAGCAGTACTTC	CASGLEPYEQYF
TRBV7-3	.	.	TRBJ2-2	TGTGCCAGCAAACGGACCGCAAACACCGGGGAGCTGTTTTTT	CASKRTANTGELFF
TRBV2	TRBD1	.	TRBJ1-2	TGTGCCAGCAGTGAAGAGGGGGCGGGCTATGAGTATGGCTACACCTTC	CASSEEGAGYEYGYTF
TRBV2	TRBD1	many	TRBJ1-2	TGTGCCAGCAGTTTCACAGGGGGATCGGGTGGCTACACCTTC	CASSFTGGSGGYTF
TRBV29-1	.	.	TRBJ1-1	TGCAGCATGTTTGACAAGAACACTGAAGCTTTCTTT	CSMFDKNTEAFF
TRBV5-1	.	.	TRBJ2-7	TGCGCCAGCAGCCATGAGCGCCAGGCGGTGGAGCAGTACTTC	CASSHERQAVEQYF
TRBV5-1	.	many	TRBJ2-5	TGTGCCAGCAGCTCAACAGGGAAGGAGACCCAGTACTTC	CASSSTGKETQYF
TRBV20-1	.	.	TRBJ2-1	TGCAGTGCTAGAGATTTACTGTCCTACAATGAGCAGTTCTTC	CSARDLLSYNEQFF
TRBV25-1	.	few	TRBJ1-1	TGTGCCAGCAGCACAGGGCGATGGGGGAACACTGAAGCTTTCTTT	CASSTGRWGNTEAFF
TRBV19	.	.	TRBJ1-3	TGTGCCAGTAGGCTACAGGGCTCTGGAAACACCATATATTTT	CASRLQGSGNTIYF
TRBV2	TRBD1	.	TRBJ1-5	TGTGCCAGCAGTCCTGGACAGGGTGGGCGGCAGCCCCAGCATTTT	CASSPGQGGRQPQHF
TRBV29-1	TRBD1	.	TRBJ1-4	TGCAGCGTAGGACAGGGGGTAGAAAAACTGTTTTTT	CSVGQGVEKLFF
TRBV2	.	few	TRBJ1-5	TGTGCCAGCAGTGAAGCGACCCAACAGCCCCAGCATTTT	CASSEATQQPQHF
TRBV5-1	TRBD1	.	TRBJ2-7	TGTGCCAGCAGTTCTCGGACAGGGAACCACGAGCAGTACTTC	CASSSRTGNHEQYF
TRBV2	.	few	TRBJ2-2	TGTGCCCAGGGGAGTATCTACACCGGGGAGCTGTTTTTT	CAQGSIYTGELFF
TRBV19	TRBD2	few	TRBJ2-7	TGTGCCAGTAGTATCGTTCCGGGAGGCGAGCAGTACTTC	CASSIVPGGEQYF
TRBV10-3	.	.	TRBJ1-2	TGTGCCACCATCCCAGGGGAGAATGGCTACACCTTC	CATIPGENGYTF
TRBV11-2	TRBD2	once	TRBJ2-7	TGTGCCAGCAGCCCAACTAGCGGGAGGGACTACGAGCAGTACTTC	CASSPTSGRDYEQYF
TRBV7-2	.	.	TRBJ2-7	TGTGCCAGCAGCTTAGGGGAGACAGTCTACGAGCAGTACTTC	CASSLGETVYEQYF
TRBV7-9	.	.	TRBJ2-2	TGTGCCAGTAGTCGCCCGGCGAGTATCACCGGGGAGCTGTTTTTT	CASSRPASITGELFF
TRBV20-1	.	few	TRBJ2-5	TGCAGTGCTGGATCTGACCGACGGGACGCTCAAGAGACCCAGTACTTC	CSAGSDRRDAQETQYF
TRBV7-3	TRBD1	.	TRBJ1-1	TGTGCCAGCAGCCGCAGGACAGGGGGTGATGGGACTGAAGCTTTCTTT	CASSRRTGGDGTEAFF
TRBV19	.	.	TRBJ2-3	TGTGCCACAACCGAGGTTTGGGCCACAGATACGCAGTATTTT	CATTEVWATDTQYF
TRBV12-3/TRBV12-4	.	few	TRBJ1-1	TGTGCCAGCACCCCCGAGACAGTCACTGAAGCTTTCTTT	CASTPETVTEAFF
TRBV24-1	TRBD2	many	TRBJ2-7	TGTGCCACCAGTGGGAATAGCGGGACCTACGAGCAGTACTTC	CATSGNSGTYEQYF
TRBV29-1	TRBD2	many	TRBJ2-5	TGCAGCGTTGACGGCCTAGCGGGAGAGCAAGAGACCCAGTACTTC	CSVDGLAGEQETQYF
TRBV12-5	.	.	TRBJ1-4	TGTGCTAGTGGGCCACAGGGTTTTGGCGAAAAACTGTTTTTT	CASGPQGFGEKLFF
TRBV25-1	.	.	TRBJ1-6	TGTGCCAGCCTGTCGACTAATTCACCCCTCCACTTT	CASLSTNSPLHF
TRBV25-1	.	.	TRBJ1-3	TGTGCTAGGAGAGTAGCTGGAAACACCATATATTTT	CARRVAGNTIYF
TRBV29-1	TRBD1	many	TRBJ1-1	TGCAGCGTTGAAGAAGGGGACAGGGGAACTGAAGCTTTCTTT	CSVEEGDRGTEAFF
TRBV6-5	.	.	TRBJ2-7	TGTGCCAGCAGTTACTCGATGGGCGGCTCCTACGAGCAGTACTTC	CASSYSMGGSYEQYF
TRBV7-2	.	.	TRBJ2-1	TGTGCCAGCAGCTTCACCAGGGGCGCTGAGCAGTTCTTC	CASSFTRGAEQFF
TRBV14	.	many	TRBJ2-5	TGTGCCAGCAGCCGTTCGGGCGGGATTCGGGAGACCCAGTACTTC	CASSRSGGIRETQYF
TRBV20-1	.	.	TRBJ1-1	TGCAGTGCTAGAGCCCGCGGGGGGAACACTGAAGCTTTCTTT	CSARARGGNTEAFF
TRBV12-3/TRBV12-4	TRBD1	few	TRBJ1-6	TGTGCCAGCAGCCCGACCGGACAGGATTATAATTCACCCCTCCACTTT	CASSPTGQDYNSPLHF
TRBV7-3	TRBD1	.	TRBJ1-2	TGCGCCAGCAGCTCCTTCGTAACGGACAGGGGAAGTGGCTACACCTTC	CASSSFVTDRGSGYTF
TRBV20-1	.	few	TRBJ1-1	TGCAGTGCTAGGGACAGCGGGGGCACTGAAGCTTTCTTT	CSARDSGGTEAFF
TRBV12-3/TRBV12-4	.	once	TRBJ1-6	TGTGCCAGCAGTACACAGGGCCCACGGAGCTCCTATAATTCACCCCTCCACTTT	CASSTQGPRSSYNSPLHF
TRBV7-9	.	.	TRBJ1-5	TGTGCCCATACCCCGGGGGGGCATCAGCCCCAGCATTTT	CAHTPGGHQPQHF